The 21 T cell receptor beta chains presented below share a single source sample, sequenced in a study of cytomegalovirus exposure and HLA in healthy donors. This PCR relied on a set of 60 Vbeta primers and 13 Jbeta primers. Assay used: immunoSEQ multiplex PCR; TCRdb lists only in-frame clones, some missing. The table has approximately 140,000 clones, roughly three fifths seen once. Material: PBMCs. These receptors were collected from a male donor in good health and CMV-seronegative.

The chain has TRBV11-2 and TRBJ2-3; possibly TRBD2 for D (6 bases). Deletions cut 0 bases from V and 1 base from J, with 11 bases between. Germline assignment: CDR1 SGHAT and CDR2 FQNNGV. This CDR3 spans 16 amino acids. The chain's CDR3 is CASSLDRGLGTDTQYF. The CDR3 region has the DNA TGTGCCAGCAGCTTAGATCGGGGGTTAGGCACAGATACGCAGTATTTT.

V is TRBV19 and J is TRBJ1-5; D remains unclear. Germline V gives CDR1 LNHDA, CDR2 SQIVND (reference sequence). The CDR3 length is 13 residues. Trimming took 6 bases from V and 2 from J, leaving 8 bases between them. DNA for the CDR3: TGTGCCAGTAGCTCACACGGCAATCAGCCCCAGCATTTT. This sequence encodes CASSSHGNQPQHF.

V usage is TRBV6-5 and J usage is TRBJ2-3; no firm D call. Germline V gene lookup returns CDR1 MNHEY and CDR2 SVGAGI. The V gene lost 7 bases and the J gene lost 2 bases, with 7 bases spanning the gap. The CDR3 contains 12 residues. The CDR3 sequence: CASKAVTDTQYF. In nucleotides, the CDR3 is TGTGCCAGCAAGGCGGTCACAGATACGCAGTATTTT.

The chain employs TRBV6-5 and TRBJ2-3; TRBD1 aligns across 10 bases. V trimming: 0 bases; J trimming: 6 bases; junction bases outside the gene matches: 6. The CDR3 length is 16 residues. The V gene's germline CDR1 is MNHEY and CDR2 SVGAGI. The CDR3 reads CASSYSRDRGGDTQYF. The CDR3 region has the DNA TGTGCCAGCAGTTACTCGAGGGACAGGGGAGGGGATACGCAGTATTTT.

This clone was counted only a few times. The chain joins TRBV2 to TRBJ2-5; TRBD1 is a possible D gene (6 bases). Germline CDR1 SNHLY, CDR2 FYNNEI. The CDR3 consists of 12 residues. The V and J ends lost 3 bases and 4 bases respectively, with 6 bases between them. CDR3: CASSETGETQYF. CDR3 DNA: TGTGCCAGCAGTGAGACAGGAGAGACCCAGTACTTC.

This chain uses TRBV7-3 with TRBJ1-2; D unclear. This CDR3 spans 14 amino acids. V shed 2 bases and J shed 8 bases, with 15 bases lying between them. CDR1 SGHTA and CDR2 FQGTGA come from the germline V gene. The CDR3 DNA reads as TGTGCCAGCAGCTTAGGCCCAAGCGCGGGAGGCTACACCTTC. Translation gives CASSLGPSAGGYTF. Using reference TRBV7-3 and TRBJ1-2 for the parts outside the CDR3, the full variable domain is GAGVSQTPSNKVTEKGKYVELRCDPISGHTALYWYRQSLGQGPEFLIYFQGTGAADDSGLPNDRFFAVRPEGSVSTLKIQRTERGDSAVYLCASSLGPSAGGYTFGSGTRLTVV.

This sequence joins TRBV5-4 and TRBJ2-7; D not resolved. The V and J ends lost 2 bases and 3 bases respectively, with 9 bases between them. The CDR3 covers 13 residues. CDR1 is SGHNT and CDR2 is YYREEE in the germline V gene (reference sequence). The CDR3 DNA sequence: TGTGCCAGCAGCTTAAATTCCCACTACGAGCAGTACTTC. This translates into CASSLNSHYEQYF.

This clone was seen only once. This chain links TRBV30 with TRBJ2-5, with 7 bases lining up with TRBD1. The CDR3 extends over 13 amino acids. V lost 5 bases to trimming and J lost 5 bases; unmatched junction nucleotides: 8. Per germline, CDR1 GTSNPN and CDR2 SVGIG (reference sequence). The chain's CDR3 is CAWGTERGETQYF. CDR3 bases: TGTGCCTGGGGGACAGAGCGCGGGGAGACCCAGTACTTC.

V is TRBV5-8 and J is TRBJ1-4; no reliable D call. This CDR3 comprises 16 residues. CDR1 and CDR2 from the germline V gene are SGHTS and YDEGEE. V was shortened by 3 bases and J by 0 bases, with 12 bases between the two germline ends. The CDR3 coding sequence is TGTGCCAGCAGCTCTTTGACGGGTACAACTAATGAAAAACTGTTTTTT. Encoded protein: CASSSLTGTTNEKLFF.

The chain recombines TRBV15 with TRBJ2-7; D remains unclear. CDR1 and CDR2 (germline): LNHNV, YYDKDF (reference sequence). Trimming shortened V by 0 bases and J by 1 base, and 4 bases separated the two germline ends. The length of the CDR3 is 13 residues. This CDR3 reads CATSRDPSYEQYF. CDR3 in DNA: TGTGCCACCAGCAGAGATCCTTCCTACGAGCAGTACTTC.

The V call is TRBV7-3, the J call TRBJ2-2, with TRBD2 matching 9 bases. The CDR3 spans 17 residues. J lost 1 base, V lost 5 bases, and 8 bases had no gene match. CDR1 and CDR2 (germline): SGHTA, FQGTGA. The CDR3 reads CASSATSGSLNTGELFF. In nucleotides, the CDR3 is TGTGCCAGCAGCGCAACTAGCGGGTCTTTGAACACCGGGGAGCTGTTTTTT. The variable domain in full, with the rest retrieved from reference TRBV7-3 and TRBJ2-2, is GAGVSQTPSNKVTEKGKYVELRCDPISGHTALYWYRQSLGQGPEFLIYFQGTGAADDSGLPNDRFFAVRPEGSVSTLKIQRTERGDSAVYLCASSATSGSLNTGELFFGEGSRLTVL.

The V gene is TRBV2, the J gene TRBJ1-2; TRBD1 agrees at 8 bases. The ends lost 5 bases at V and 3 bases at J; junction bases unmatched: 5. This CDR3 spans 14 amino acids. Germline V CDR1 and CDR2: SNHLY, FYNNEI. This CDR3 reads CASSPVTGDYGYTF. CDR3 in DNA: TGTGCCAGCAGTCCTGTGACAGGGGACTATGGCTACACCTTC.

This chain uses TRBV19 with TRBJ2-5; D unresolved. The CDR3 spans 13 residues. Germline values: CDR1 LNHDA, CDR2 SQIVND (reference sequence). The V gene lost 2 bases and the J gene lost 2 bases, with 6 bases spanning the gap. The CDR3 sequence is CASSITQQETQYF. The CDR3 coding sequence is TGTGCCAGTAGTATAACACAGCAAGAGACCCAGTACTTC.

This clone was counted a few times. For the CDR3, the DNA is TGTGCCAGCACCTCCCTCGGGGGGGACACAGATACGCAGTATTTT. Its protein product is CASTSLGGDTDTQYF. The chain uses TRBV28 and TRBJ2-3; 8 bases match TRBD2. The CDR3 extends over 15 amino acids. The V gene end was trimmed by 7 bases and the J gene end by 2 bases; junction bases not matched to a gene: 8. The germline V gene has CDR1 MDHEN and CDR2 SYDVKM.

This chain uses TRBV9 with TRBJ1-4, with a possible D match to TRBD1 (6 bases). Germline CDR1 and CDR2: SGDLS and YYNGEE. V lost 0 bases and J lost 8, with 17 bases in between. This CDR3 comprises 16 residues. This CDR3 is CASSVGVRGSGEKLFF. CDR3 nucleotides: TGTGCCAGCAGCGTAGGAGTCAGGGGTTCGGGCGAAAAACTGTTTTTT.

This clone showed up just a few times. CDR3 loop: CASSQEERRDYGYTF. In nucleotides, the CDR3 is TGCGCCAGCAGCCAAGAGGAGAGACGGGACTATGGCTACACCTTC. The chain is built from TRBV4-1 and TRBJ1-2; D is undetermined. The V and J ends lost 0 bases and 3 bases respectively, with 11 bases between them. The CDR3 sequence is 15 residues long. Germline V gene lookup returns CDR1 MGHRA and CDR2 YSYEKL.

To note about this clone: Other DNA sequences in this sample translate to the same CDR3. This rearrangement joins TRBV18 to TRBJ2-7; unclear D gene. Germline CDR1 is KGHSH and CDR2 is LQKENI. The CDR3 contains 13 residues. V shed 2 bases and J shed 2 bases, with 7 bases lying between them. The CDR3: CASSPTAAYEQYF. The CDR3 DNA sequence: TGTGCCAGCTCACCAACGGCGGCCTACGAGCAGTACTTC.

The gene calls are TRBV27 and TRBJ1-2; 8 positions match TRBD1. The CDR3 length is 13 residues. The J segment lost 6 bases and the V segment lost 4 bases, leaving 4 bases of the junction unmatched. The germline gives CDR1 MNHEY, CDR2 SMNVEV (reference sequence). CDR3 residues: CASSWAGGHGYTF. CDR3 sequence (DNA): TGTGCCAGCAGTTGGGCAGGGGGCCATGGCTACACCTTC.

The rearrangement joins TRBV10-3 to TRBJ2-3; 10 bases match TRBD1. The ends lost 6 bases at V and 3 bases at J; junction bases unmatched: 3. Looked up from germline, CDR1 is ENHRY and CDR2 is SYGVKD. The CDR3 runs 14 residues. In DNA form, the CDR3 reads TGTGCCATCAGCCGGGACAGGGGTACAGATACGCAGTATTTT. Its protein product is CAISRDRGTDTQYF.

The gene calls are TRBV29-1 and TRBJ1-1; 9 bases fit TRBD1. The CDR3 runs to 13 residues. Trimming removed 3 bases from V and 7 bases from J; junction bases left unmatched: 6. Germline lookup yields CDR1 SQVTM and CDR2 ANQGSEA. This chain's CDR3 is CSVDPGTGLEAFF. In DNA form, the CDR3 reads TGCAGCGTTGACCCCGGGACAGGGCTTGAAGCTTTCTTT.

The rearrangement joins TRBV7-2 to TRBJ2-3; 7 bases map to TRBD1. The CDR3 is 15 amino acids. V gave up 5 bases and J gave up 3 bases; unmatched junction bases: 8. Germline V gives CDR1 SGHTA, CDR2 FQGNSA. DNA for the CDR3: TGTGCCAGCAGCCTAACAGGGGTATGGACAGATACGCAGTATTTT. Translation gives CASSLTGVWTDTQYF.